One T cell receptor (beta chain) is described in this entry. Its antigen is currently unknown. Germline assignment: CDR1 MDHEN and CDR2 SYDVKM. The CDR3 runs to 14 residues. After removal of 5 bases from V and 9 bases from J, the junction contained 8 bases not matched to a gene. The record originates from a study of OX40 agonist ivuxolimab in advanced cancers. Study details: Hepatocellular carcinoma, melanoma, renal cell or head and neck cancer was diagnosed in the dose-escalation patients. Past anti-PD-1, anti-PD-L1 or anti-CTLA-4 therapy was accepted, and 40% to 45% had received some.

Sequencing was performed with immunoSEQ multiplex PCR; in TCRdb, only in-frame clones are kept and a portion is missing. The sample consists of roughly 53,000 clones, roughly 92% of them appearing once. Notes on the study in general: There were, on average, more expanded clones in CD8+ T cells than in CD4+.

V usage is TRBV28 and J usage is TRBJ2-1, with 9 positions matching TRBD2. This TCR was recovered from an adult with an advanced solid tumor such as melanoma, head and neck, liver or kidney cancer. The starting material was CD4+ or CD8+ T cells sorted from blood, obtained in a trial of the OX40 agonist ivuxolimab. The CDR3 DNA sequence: TGTGCCAGCAGTCCTTTAGCGGGAGTGGTTGAGCAGTTCTTC. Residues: CASSPLAGVVEQFF.